This passage covers 5 T cell receptor beta chains from one sample sequenced in a study of cytotoxic CD8 clonotypes in ibrutinib-treated CLL. Sequencing used immunoSEQ multiplex PCR; TCRdb keeps in-frame clones, though not all of them. The sample lists 250,000 to 350,000 clones; 76% were seen once. Sequencing was performed on PBMCs, taken at disease progression, from a patient treated with ibrutinib. The receptors here all came from a human donor with chronic lymphocytic leukemia.

This clone was detected a few times. V gene TRBV6-5 combines with J gene TRBJ2-5, with D unresolved. The CDR3 is 14 residues long. The germline V gene has CDR1 MNHEY and CDR2 SVGAGI. Trimming pared 0 bases from V and 7 bases from J, leaving 12 bases between. CDR3 sequence: CASSYSRTATTQYF. Written as DNA, the CDR3 is TGTGCCAGCAGTTACTCCAGGACGGCAACGACCCAGTACTTC.

V usage is TRBV5-1 and J usage is TRBJ2-3; 7 positions match TRBD1. CDR1 SGHRS and CDR2 YFSETQ come from the germline V gene. The CDR3 contains 16 residues. V lost 4 bases and J lost 3; bases outside the gene matches: 11. CDR3 amino acids: CASSNPRQGETDTQYF. The CDR3 DNA reads as TGCGCCAGCAGCAACCCCCGACAGGGTGAGACAGATACGCAGTATTTT.

The V gene is TRBV2, the J gene TRBJ1-1; no reliable D call. V lost 7 bases and J lost 3, with 12 bases in between. This CDR3 is 13 amino acids long. Germline V gene data show CDR1 as SNHLY and CDR2 as FYNNEI. The CDR3, as DNA: TGTGCCAGCACAATACGTGGGGACACTGAAGCTTTCTTT. Translation: CASTIRGDTEAFF.

This chain joins TRBV7-8 and TRBJ1-2; 9 bases are a match to TRBD1. The CDR3 has 16 residues. Looked up from germline, CDR1 is SGHVS and CDR2 is FQNEAQ. Trimming removed 1 base from V and 4 bases from J; junction bases left unmatched: 7. CDR3 region: CASSLVTGGLSYGYTF. The CDR3 nucleotides read TGTGCCAGCAGCTTAGTCACAGGGGGCTTATCCTATGGCTACACCTTC.

This clone has at least ten counts. The V and J genes are TRBV4-3 and TRBJ2-1, with TRBD1 matching 9 bases. CDR1 is LGHNA, CDR2 YSLEER, per germline. The J segment lost 7 bases and the V segment lost 1 base, leaving 14 bases of the junction unmatched. CDR3 length: 18 residues. The CDR3, as DNA: TGCGCCAGCAGCCAAGCGGGGACAGGGATGGGCGCTTTGAATGAGCAGTTCTTC. This sequence encodes CASSQAGTGMGALNEQFF.